The 14 T cell receptor beta chains below were found in one sample sequenced in a study of blood T cell repertoires in COVID-19. This table comes from immunoSEQ multiplex PCR, and its TCRdb copy is limited to in-frame clones, with some not included. Of over 130,000 clones listed, about four fifths are singletons. Sequencing was carried out using peripheral blood. The receptor set was obtained from a human donor in a cohort sampled during active COVID-19.

This rearrangement joins TRBV10-3 to TRBJ2-1; D is undetermined. Looked up from germline, CDR1 is ENHRY and CDR2 is SYGVKD. The CDR3 sequence is 15 residues long. V was shortened by 5 bases and J by 0 bases, with 11 bases between the two germline ends. CDR3 region: CAISPDIHSYNEQFF. The CDR3 region has the DNA TGTGCCATCAGTCCTGACATACACTCCTACAATGAGCAGTTCTTC.

The rearrangement joins TRBV5-1 to TRBJ2-1; perhaps TRBD2 as D (6 bases). CDR3 length equals 16 residues. Per germline, CDR1 SGHRS and CDR2 YFSETQ. Trimming shortened V by 0 bases and J by 9 bases, and 19 bases separated the two germline ends. The CDR3: CASSLDAGPMIGEQFF. The CDR3, as DNA: TGCGCCAGCAGCTTGGATGCGGGGCCCATGATCGGTGAGCAGTTCTTC.

The V call is TRBV27, the J call TRBJ2-4; the match to TRBD1 covers 9 bases. V shed 3 bases, J shed 6 bases, and the junction held 6 bases outside the gene matches. Germline V gives CDR1 MNHEY, CDR2 SMNVEV (reference sequence). The CDR3 sequence is 15 residues long. The CDR3 is CASSLRLTGGNIQYF. The DNA for the CDR3 is TGTGCCAGCAGTTTGCGGTTGACAGGGGGAAACATTCAGTACTTC.

V and J are TRBV5-8 and TRBJ1-2; D is undetermined. Germline lookup yields CDR1 SGHTS and CDR2 YDEGEE. The V gene lost 1 base and the J gene lost 8 bases, with 9 bases spanning the gap. This CDR3 is 12 amino acids long. The CDR3 DNA reads as TGTGCCAGCAGCTTGAGAGGAGGAGGCTACACCTTC. Translation gives CASSLRGGGYTF.

The J gene is TRBJ2-7, the V gene TRBV18; 10 bases are shared with TRBD2. The CDR3 length is 15 residues. The junction had 9 bases not matched to a gene; V was cut back by 5 bases and J by 5 bases. Germline CDR1 and CDR2: KGHSH and LQKENI. CDR3 region: CASSASAGGLDEQYF. As DNA, the CDR3 is TGTGCCAGCTCAGCATCAGCGGGGGGGCTTGACGAGCAGTACTTC.

V usage is TRBV19 and J usage is TRBJ2-3; TRBD2 matches 8 bases. Germline CDR1 and CDR2: LNHDA and SQIVND (reference sequence). This CDR3 spans 13 amino acids. V dropped 0 bases and J dropped 10; count of bases not matched to a gene: 3. In DNA, the CDR3 is TGTGCCAGTAGTATAGATCGGGGGGGCCCGCAGTATTTT. It translates to CASSIDRGGPQYF.

This clone appeared once. The V and J genes are TRBV9 and TRBJ1-3, with a weak D call TRBD1 (5 bases). The CDR3 consists of 15 residues. V shed 0 bases and J shed 4 bases, with 11 bases lying between them. CDR1 is SGDLS, CDR2 YYNGEE, per germline. This chain's CDR3 is CASSVAQGFGNTIYF. In DNA, the CDR3 is TGTGCCAGCAGCGTAGCCCAGGGCTTCGGAAACACCATATATTTT. Full variable domain (missing parts from reference TRBV9 and TRBJ1-3): DSGVTQTPKHLITATGQRVTLRCSPRSGDLSVYWYQQSLDQGLQFLIQYYNGEERAKGNILERFSAQQFPDLHSELNLSSLELGDSALYFCASSVAQGFGNTIYFGEGSWLTVV.

The rearrangement joins TRBV19 to TRBJ2-4, with D perhaps matching TRBD1 (6 bases). V lost 5 bases to trimming and J lost 0 bases, with 17 bases between them. The CDR3 is 17 amino acids. The germline gives CDR1 LNHDA, CDR2 SQIVND (reference sequence). Written as DNA, the CDR3 is TGTGCCAGTAGTCAAAGGACAGACCTTCTAGCCAAAAACATTCAGTACTTC. It encodes CASSQRTDLLAKNIQYF.

This clone appeared a single time. J is TRBJ1-1 and V is TRBV19; 8 bases line up with TRBD1. The CDR3 is made up of 15 amino acids. Germline CDR1 reads LNHDA; CDR2 reads SQIVND (reference sequence). After removal of 4 bases from V and 5 bases from J, the junction contained 9 bases not matched to a gene. The CDR3: CASSTEQGVGTEAFF. DNA for the CDR3: TGTGCCAGTAGTACCGAACAGGGGGTAGGGACTGAAGCTTTCTTT.

The chain employs TRBV24-1 and TRBJ2-2; possibly TRBD1 for D (6 bases). Germline V gives CDR1 KGHDR, CDR2 SFDVKD. CDR3 length: 12 amino acids. Deletions cut 9 bases from V and 6 bases from J, with 10 bases between. The CDR3 spells CATDPGAGELFF. The CDR3 DNA reads as TGTGCCACCGACCCAGGGGCCGGGGAGCTGTTTTTT.

This clone was picked up one time. J is TRBJ2-3 and V is TRBV6-5; TRBD1 matches 7 bases. CDR3 size: 15 residues. CDR1 and CDR2 (germline): MNHEY, SVGAGI. V lost 6 bases to trimming and J lost 0 bases; unmatched junction nucleotides: 6. DNA for the CDR3: TGTGCCAGCAGCTACAGGGGCCCTAGCACAGATACGCAGTATTTT. Protein product: CASSYRGPSTDTQYF.

V gene TRBV7-9 combines with J gene TRBJ2-5; TRBD1 is a possible D gene (5 bases). From germline, CDR1 is SEHNR and CDR2 FQNEAQ (reference sequence). V was trimmed by 5 bases and J by 2 bases, leaving 12 bases between them. This CDR3 has 14 amino acids. The chain's CDR3 is CASSLGQGQETQYF. CDR3 sequence (DNA): TGTGCCAGCAGCCTAGGCCAGGGACAAGAGACCCAGTACTTC.

The chain couples TRBV14 to TRBJ1-2; TRBD1 might be the D (6 bases). Germline V gene data show CDR1 as SGHDN and CDR2 as FVKESK. Between the trimmed V and J ends, which lost 3 bases and 8 bases, there was a span of 13 bases. CDR3 size: 13 residues. The CDR3 nucleotides are TGTGCCAGCAGCCAGCAACAGGGATCCGGCTACACCTTC. It translates to CASSQQQGSGYTF.

This clone was observed a few times. This chain connects TRBV7-2 to TRBJ2-7; 7 bases are a match to TRBD2. Per the germline V gene, CDR1 is SGHTA and CDR2 is FQGNSA. The CDR3 runs to 14 residues. Trimming cost V 1 base and J 3 bases; bases outside gene matches: 3. In DNA, the CDR3 is TGTGCCAGCAGCTTAGTCGGGACTATCTACGAGCAGTACTTC. Encoded protein: CASSLVGTIYEQYF.